The source of this T cell receptor beta chain is a study of shared clonotypes between healthy human individuals. The assay was immunoSEQ multiplex PCR, and TCRdb's table has in-frame clones only and misses some. The repertoire holds about 2.1 million clones, 90% to 95% seen once, with more than 1.5% in the top ten. To note about this clone: What it recognizes is unknown.

General study results and limits: For naive CD4 cells, approximately 4.7% of clonotypes were shared across a handful of donors.

Naive CD8 cells lacked CD45RO, underwent positive selection for CCR7 and left out terminally differentiated effector memory CD45RA+ cells. The CDR3 covers 17 residues. Germline-derived CDR1 and CDR2 are SNHLY and FYNNEI. With 8 bases clipped from V and 4 bases from J, the junction kept 14 bases outside the gene matches. The sample comprised naive CD8+ T cells from PBMCs. This sequence was found in a young man in good health. Some clones in this sample may be carry-over from other donors' samples. The chain uses TRBV2 and TRBJ1-4; 9 bases agree with TRBD1. Here the CDR3 reads CASQLPGQGYVNEKLFF. The CDR3 DNA sequence: TGTGCCAGCCAGTTACCGGGACAGGGTTATGTTAATGAAAAACTGTTTTTT.